A single sample gave rise to the 9 T cell receptor beta chains below, sequenced in a study of beta chain features in type 1 diabetes. Sequenced material consisted of expressed TCRB transcripts (all of the isolated RNA was reverse transcribed). Profiling relied on immunoSEQ multiplex PCR, and the TCRdb table lists in-frame clones only, not all of them. The sample holds about 450,000 clones; roughly an eighth are singletons and the top ten take about 0.045%. The source material was naive CD4+ T cells from blood. The receptors were gathered from a woman aged 18-29 years in good health.

This clone was picked up a small number of times. The chain couples TRBV7-3 to TRBJ2-3; 8 bases map to TRBD2. From germline, CDR1 is SGHTA and CDR2 FQGTGA. Trimming removed 5 bases from V and 5 bases from J; junction bases left unmatched: 6. This CDR3 contains 14 residues. The CDR3 reads CASSLLAGRDTQYF. For the CDR3, the DNA is TGTGCCAGCAGCCTATTAGCGGGGAGAGATACGCAGTATTTT.

This clone was found a few times. This chain uses TRBV7-2 with TRBJ1-1; a possible D gene is TRBD1 (6 bases). The germline V and J ends were trimmed by 1 base and 5 bases, with 14 bases remaining between them. Germline V lookup: CDR1 SGHTA, CDR2 FQGNSA. This CDR3 is built from 15 residues. CDR3: CASSLDGQGWTEAFF. Here the CDR3 DNA reads TGTGCCAGCAGCTTAGACGGCCAGGGGTGGACTGAAGCTTTCTTT. Full variable domain (missing parts from reference TRBV7-2 and TRBJ1-1): GAGVSQSPSNKVTEKGKDVELRCDPISGHTALYWYRQSLGQGLEFLIYFQGNSAPDKSGLPSDRFSAERTGGSVSTLTIQRTQQEDSAVYLCASSLDGQGWTEAFFGQGTRLTVV.

The rearrangement uses TRBV2 and TRBJ1-5; TRBD1 agrees at 7 bases. CDR3 length equals 14 residues. Germline V CDR1 and CDR2: SNHLY, FYNNEI. The J segment lost 5 bases and the V segment lost 4 bases, leaving 5 bases of the junction unmatched. DNA of the CDR3: TGTGCCAGCAGTGGCGACAGGGCGGATCAGCCCCAGCATTTT. This gives the protein CASSGDRADQPQHF.

This rearrangement joins TRBV5-1 to TRBJ2-1; 12 bases are a match to TRBD1. Losses at the gene ends were 4 bases for V and 8 bases for J; bases not matched to a gene: 7. The CDR3 contains 15 residues. From germline, CDR1 is SGHRS and CDR2 YFSETQ. The CDR3 nucleotides read TGCGCCAGCAGCCTTACCGGGACAGGGGGCGATGAGCAGTTCTTC. Amino acids: CASSLTGTGGDEQFF.

This clone came up a few times. The chain carries TRBV30 and TRBJ2-1; 10 nucleotides match TRBD2. The germline gives CDR1 GTSNPN, CDR2 SVGIG (reference sequence). V shed 3 bases and J 9 bases; nucleotides not matched to a gene: 14. This CDR3 contains 16 residues. The CDR3 is CAWSTSVASGSLEQFF. In nucleotides, the CDR3 is TGTGCCTGGAGCACCTCGGTGGCTAGCGGGAGCCTTGAGCAGTTCTTC.

This clone was observed a handful of times. The chain joins TRBV7-2 to TRBJ2-4; D unresolved. The V and J ends lost 4 bases and 0 bases respectively, with 13 bases between them. This CDR3 comprises 16 residues. The germline V gene has CDR1 SGHTA and CDR2 FQGNSA. This CDR3 is CASSSQTVIAKNIQYF. CDR3 DNA: TGTGCCAGCAGCTCCCAGACGGTTATAGCCAAAAACATTCAGTACTTC.

In its sample, this clone was seen a few times. The chain combines TRBV28 with TRBJ2-3; D is undetermined. The CDR3 extends over 11 amino acids. Germline lookup yields CDR1 MDHEN and CDR2 SYDVKM. Deletions cut 10 bases from V and 5 bases from J, with 10 bases between. CDR3 DNA sequence: TGTGCCACAGGCCATCGAGATACGCAGTATTTT. Translation: CATGHRDTQYF. The variable domain in full, completed from reference TRBV28 and TRBJ2-3, reads DVKVTQSSRYLVKRTGEKVFLECVQDMDHENMFWYRQDPGLGLRLIYFSYDVKMKEKGDIPEGYSVSREKKERFSLILESASTNQTSMYLCATGHRDTQYFGPGTRLTVL.

The rearrangement uses TRBV5-1 and TRBJ2-7; the D gene is possibly TRBD2 (7 bases). This CDR3 spans 14 amino acids. Trimming cost V 5 bases and J 3 bases, with 15 bases left between them. Germline values: CDR1 SGHRS, CDR2 YFSETQ. This chain's CDR3 is CASRLQGGNYEQYF. DNA for the CDR3: TGCGCCAGCAGACTACAGGGAGGGAACTACGAGCAGTACTTC.

This clone turned up a few times. The chain carries TRBV5-1 and TRBJ2-3; a possible D gene is TRBD2 (6 bases). CDR3 length equals 14 residues. The germline V gene encodes CDR1 SGHRS and CDR2 YFSETQ. V was shortened by 7 bases and J by 2 bases, with 14 bases between the two germline ends. The CDR3 reads CASRRAGYTDTQYF. CDR3 bases: TGCGCCAGCCGCCGTGCGGGGTACACAGATACGCAGTATTTT.